The clone carrying this TCR beta chain was observed a handful of times. The antigen is undetermined. Primers included in the PCR were 60 Vbeta and 13 Jbeta primers. Per the original data handling: Some 11 million of the about 80 million unique TCR beta chains counted in a later analysis were shared. Repertoires were generated with immunoSEQ multiplex PCR, while TCRdb's copy carries only in-frame clones and drops some. That table furnishes V, J and clone size, whereas the DNA furnished D and trimming. Counted here are about 180,000 clones, about four fifths occurring once; the ten biggest clones make up 2.9%. This entry is derived from a study of cytomegalovirus exposure and HLA in healthy donors. Study-wide results and caveats: Most observed TCR sequences were rare, whereas some public TCRs were detected in many donors. Donor immune exposure was known only as CMV serostatus. The study put 150 or so TCR beta chains on its list as cytomegalovirus-associated.

The V gene lost 0 bases and the J gene lost 6 bases, with 20 bases spanning the gap. The CDR3 is made up of 17 amino acids. Germline V gene data show CDR1 as LGHNA and CDR2 as YNFKEQ. The clonotype comes from a male donor in good health and CMV-seronegative. This sequence joins TRBV4-2 and TRBJ1-2; D perhaps matches TRBD1 (5 bases). The sample consisted of PBMCs. CDR3 loop: CASSQDEGRQASDGYTF. Here the CDR3 DNA reads TGTGCCAGCAGCCAAGATGAGGGGAGGCAGGCGTCTGATGGCTACACCTTC.